These 2 T cell receptor beta chains originate from one sample sequenced in a study of cytomegalovirus exposure and HLA in healthy donors. The PCR contained 60 Vbeta and 13 Jbeta primers. Here immunoSEQ multiplex PCR was the method, and the copy in TCRdb shows in-frame clones only, minus some. This table holds about 150,000 clones, approximately 87% found once. Sequenced input: PBMCs. Every receptor here comes from a woman aged 25-40 years in good health and CMV-seronegative.

The gene calls are TRBV7-9 and TRBJ2-5; 9 nucleotides line up with TRBD2. V was pared by 1 base and J by 4 bases, with 7 bases of the junction left unmatched. The germline V gene has CDR1 SEHNR and CDR2 FQNEAQ (reference sequence). This CDR3 is built from 16 residues. CDR3 nucleotide sequence: TGTGCCAGCAGCTTAGTAGGCGGGGGGGCCCCAGAGACCCAGTACTTC. Protein sequence: CASSLVGGGAPETQYF.

This clone was seen more than once but under ten times. J is TRBJ1-4 and V is TRBV5-1; D ambiguous. Germline V lookup: CDR1 SGHRS, CDR2 YFSETQ. Deletions cut 3 bases from V and 0 bases from J, with 9 bases between. CDR3 length equals 15 residues. CDR3 protein: CASSSGSSTNEKLFF. DNA for the CDR3: TGCGCCAGCAGCTCGGGGTCTTCAACTAATGAAAAACTGTTTTTT.